This T cell receptor (beta chain) originates from a study of lymphopenia after photon versus proton radiotherapy. Study-level results: Proton therapy kept repertoires fairly stable, unlike photons, which gained effector/memory cells. Post-nadir diversity loss with photons came from oligoclonal expansion, particularly CD8+ Temra cells. Authors raise, but do not show, better survival with proton therapy. In patients who died, overall survival fell as post-nadir TCR diversity dropped more.

Germline assignment: CDR1 KGHSH and CDR2 LQKENI. V dropped 8 bases and J dropped 0 bases, with 11 bases sitting between them. The length of the CDR3 is 13 residues. Concerning this clone: The antigen is not known.

Some clones are missing from TCRdb's copy, which holds only in-frame ones; the method was immunoSEQ multiplex PCR. Of tens of thousands of clones listed, 65% to 85% are singletons. The material sequenced was peripheral blood, taken from a patient treated with proton-based radiotherapy. The chain combines TRBV18 with TRBJ2-7; D might be TRBD1 (6 bases). The origin of this receptor is a woman between 65 and 79 years old with pancreatic cancer. The CDR3 here is CASQGQTSYEQYF. CDR3 nucleotide sequence: TGTGCCAGCCAGGGACAAACCTCCTACGAGCAGTACTTC.